The 7 T cell receptor beta chains given below trace back to one sample, sequenced in a study of T cell responses to AZD1222 COVID-19 vaccine. Here immunoSEQ multiplex PCR was the method, and the copy in TCRdb shows in-frame clones only, minus some. The sample contains around 190,000 clones, 70% to 90% of which appear only once. The source material was peripheral blood, sampled 28 days after the second AZD1222 dose. These receptors were obtained from an adult who received the AZD1222 COVID-19 vaccine.

The chain is built from TRBV7-8 and TRBJ1-4; TRBD1 might be the D (6 bases). The CDR3 is 18 amino acids. V lost 3 bases, J lost 4 bases, and 21 bases lay in between. Per germline, CDR1 SGHVS and CDR2 FQNEAQ. As DNA, the CDR3 is TGTGCCAGCAGCTTCGGGGGCCACGCTTTCGGGAGTAATGAAAAACTGTTTTTT. This gives the protein CASSFGGHAFGSNEKLFF.

The J gene is TRBJ1-2, the V gene TRBV5-1, with a weak D call TRBD1 (5 bases). The germline gives CDR1 SGHRS, CDR2 YFSETQ. This CDR3 spans 14 amino acids. V lost 0 bases and J 3 bases, leaving 9 bases between the germline ends. The CDR3 loop reads CASSLERGDYGYTF. The CDR3 DNA is TGCGCCAGCAGCTTGGAGCGGGGGGACTATGGCTACACCTTC.

This chain uses TRBV19 with TRBJ1-3; D remains unclear. The germline gives CDR1 LNHDA, CDR2 SQIVND (reference sequence). V gave up 9 bases and J gave up 0 bases, with 9 bases separating them. The CDR3 is made up of 13 amino acids. The CDR3 reads CASHGSSGNTIYF. CDR3 coding DNA: TGTGCCAGCCACGGAAGCTCTGGAAACACCATATATTTT.

The chain couples TRBV5-1 to TRBJ1-1; 8 bases agree with TRBD1. CDR3 length equals 12 residues. After removal of 4 bases from V and 7 bases from J, the junction contained 3 bases not matched to a gene. Germline V gives CDR1 SGHRS, CDR2 YFSETQ. The CDR3 spells CASSQDRGEAFF. In DNA, the CDR3 is TGCGCCAGCAGCCAAGACAGGGGTGAAGCTTTCTTT.

This clone came up a few times. The chain employs TRBV27 and TRBJ1-2; no firm D call. V dropped 5 bases and J dropped 4 bases, with 11 bases sitting between them. The CDR3 sequence is 13 residues long. Germline CDR1 is MNHEY and CDR2 is SMNVEV (reference sequence). The CDR3 sequence is CASSKRTGYGYTF. CDR3 DNA: TGTGCCAGCAGTAAACGGACCGGCTATGGCTACACCTTC.

This chain uses TRBV6-1 with TRBJ2-1; D might be TRBD2 (7 bases). The V end lost 1 base, the J end lost 4 bases, and 17 bases lay between the germline ends. The CDR3 sequence is 17 residues long. Germline CDR1 is MNHNS and CDR2 is SASEGT. CDR3 DNA: TGTGCCAGCAGTGAAGGCGGGGGCCTGGGGGGATACAATGAGCAGTTCTTC. It translates to CASSEGGGLGGYNEQFF.

The chain combines TRBV5-1 with TRBJ1-2; 8 bases fit TRBD1. This CDR3 is built from 13 residues. CDR1 is SGHRS and CDR2 is YFSETQ in the germline V gene. The junction had 4 bases not matched to a gene; V was cut back by 4 bases and J by 5 bases. This CDR3 is CASSPDRAYGYTF. DNA of the CDR3: TGCGCCAGCAGCCCGGACAGGGCTTATGGCTACACCTTC. Combining the CDR3 with reference TRBV5-1 and TRBJ1-2 gives the whole variable domain KAGVTQTPRYLIKTRGQQVTLSCSPISGHRSVSWYQQTPGQGLQFLFEYFSETQRNKGNFPGRFSGRQFSNSRSEMNVSTLELGDSALYLCASSPDRAYGYTFGSGTRLTVV.